The 22 T cell receptor beta chains presented below share a single source sample, sequenced in a study of regulatory T cells in long-lasting Graves disease. The sample's time point: persistent/refractory GD, antithyroid drugs over 5 years with positive TRAb. Making the TCR library involved RNA that had been extracted from PBMCs. To make TCR beta libraries, researchers used iRepertoire HTBI primers and Arm-PCR of CDR3 regions. TCRdb recomputed calls from the multiplex PCR reads with MiXCR, one row per CDR3 protein. Of under 450,000 distinct CDR3 sequences listed, approximately 25% are singletons. Material: peripheral blood mononuclear cells (PBMCs), obtained when the disease was refractory, from a patient treated with antithyroid drugs. Source of these receptors: a woman in her thirties or forties with Graves disease.

The rearrangement links TRBV27 to TRBJ2-7; perhaps TRBD1 as D (5 bases). This CDR3 is built from 17 residues. The V end lost 2 bases, the J end lost 2 bases, and 19 bases lay between the germline ends. Germline V gives CDR1 MNHEY, CDR2 SMNVEV (reference sequence). The CDR3 reads CASSLGTRPLGPYEQYF. CDR3 sequence (DNA): TGTGCCAGCAGTTTAGGAACCCGGCCTCTGGGGCCCTACGAGCAGTACTTC.

The chain has TRBV10-3 and TRBJ1-1; no firm D call. CDR3 length equals 14 residues. Germline values: CDR1 ENHRY, CDR2 SYGVKD. V gave up 3 bases and J gave up 1 base, with 9 bases separating them. The CDR3 loop is CAISEYGGNTEAFF. CDR3 nucleotide sequence: TGTGCCATCAGTGAATACGGTGGGAACACTGAAGCTTTCTTT.

This clonotype was found many times. The chain joins TRBV2 to TRBJ2-7, with unresolved D. From germline, CDR1 is SNHLY and CDR2 FYNNEI. This CDR3 has 11 residues. Trimming removed 6 bases at V and 7 bases at J, with 10 bases between. CDR3 sequence: CASSPAEEQYF. The CDR3 region has the DNA TGTGCCAGCAGCCCGGCAGAAGAGCAGTACTTC.

The table lists this clonotype with many counts. This chain uses TRBV12-3 or TRBV12-4 with TRBJ2-4; D remains unclear. The CDR3 is 17 residues long. The germline V and J ends were trimmed by 3 bases and 0 bases, with 15 bases remaining between them. CDR3 amino acids: CASSLGNLQLAKNIQYF. The CDR3 coding sequence is TGTGCCAGCAGTTTGGGAAATTTACAGCTAGCCAAAAACATTCAGTACTTC.

This clonotype was counted ten times or more. The chain couples TRBV12-3 or TRBV12-4 to TRBJ2-7, with TRBD1 as a possible D gene (6 bases). Trimming removed 5 bases at V and 1 base at J, with 18 bases between. CDR3 length: 16 residues. The DNA of the CDR3 is TGTGCCAGCAGTCCTCGGGACAAATCAATTTCCTACGAGCAGTACTTC. Its translation: CASSPRDKSISYEQYF.

The rearrangement links TRBV4-1 to TRBJ2-2; the match to TRBD2 covers 7 bases. The V gene's germline CDR1 is MGHRA and CDR2 YSYEKL. This CDR3 region has 14 residues. J lost 6 bases, V lost 5 bases, and 6 bases had no gene match. The CDR3, as DNA: TGCGCCAGCAGCAGGGTGGGAGGGCCCGGGGAGCTGTTTTTT. It translates to CASSRVGGPGELFF.

This chain links TRBV10-2 with TRBJ2-7; D remains ambiguous. CDR1 and CDR2 from the germline V gene are WSHSY and SAAADI. Trimming took 6 bases from V and 0 from J, leaving 12 bases between them. The CDR3 contains 14 residues. CDR3 bases: TGCGCCAGCAGCCCTCGGCCGGGCTCCTACGAGCAGTACTTC. Translating gives CASSPRPGSYEQYF.

This clonotype occurred many times. CDR3 coding DNA: TGTGCCAGCTGCCCTCGGCGACAGGGCCTCTACGAGCAGTACTTC. It translates to CASCPRRQGLYEQYF. V is TRBV2 and J is TRBJ2-7; 7 bases match TRBD1. V lost 8 bases, J lost 3 bases, and 13 bases stayed unmatched. In germline, CDR1 is SNHLY, CDR2 FYNNEI. The CDR3 has 15 residues. Full variable domain (remainder filled in from reference TRBV2 and TRBJ2-7): EPEVTQTPSHQVTQMGQEVILRCVPISNHLYFYWYRQILGQKVEFLVSFYNNEISEKSEIFDDQFSVERPDGSNFTLKIRSTKLEDSAMYFCASCPRRQGLYEQYFGPGTRLTVT.

This sequence joins TRBV5-1 and TRBJ1-1; no firm D call. Trimming left V 6 bases short and J 0 bases short, with 12 bases between. The CDR3 is 14 residues long. Looked up from germline, CDR1 is SGHRS and CDR2 is YFSETQ. CDR3 loop: CASKWTEMNTEAFF. The CDR3 bases are TGCGCCAGCAAATGGACCGAGATGAACACTGAAGCTTTCTTT.

As concerns this clonotype: A far larger clone is one base from this, pointing to a likely read error. The chain carries TRBV2 and TRBJ2-2; D is undetermined. From germline, CDR1 is SNHLY and CDR2 FYNNEI. V lost 6 bases and J lost 5, with 7 bases in between. This CDR3 has 12 amino acids. The CDR3 DNA reads as TGTGCCAGCAGCTTAAAAACCGGGGAGCTGTTTTTT. Its protein product is CASSLKTGELFF.

This clonotype has ten or more counts. The rearrangement uses TRBV7-9 and TRBJ2-5; 9 nucleotides match TRBD2. Losses at the gene ends were 4 bases for V and 3 bases for J; bases not matched to a gene: 3. The CDR3 totals 14 residues. The V gene's germline CDR1 is SEHNR and CDR2 FQNEAQ (reference sequence). The CDR3 reads CASSWGLAKETQYF. CDR3 DNA: TGTGCCAGCAGCTGGGGACTAGCAAAAGAGACCCAGTACTTC.

This clonotype was seen repeatedly, ten times or more. The chain carries TRBV12-3 or TRBV12-4 and TRBJ2-2; 9 nucleotides align to TRBD1. V lost 4 bases to trimming and J lost 5 bases; unmatched junction nucleotides: 5. This CDR3 region has 15 residues. In nucleotides, the CDR3 is TGTGCCAGCAGTTCCGGGACAGGGAGGACCGGGGAGCTGTTTTTT. Its translation is CASSSGTGRTGELFF.

As regards this clonotype: A much more abundant neighbour one base away suggests this may be a read error. The chain combines TRBV7-8 with TRBJ2-1; 9 nucleotides agree with TRBD1. Germline trimming cut 5 bases from V and 6 bases from J; bases unmatched to any gene: 5. The CDR3 runs 14 residues. Germline values: CDR1 SGHVS, CDR2 FQNEAQ. The CDR3 sequence: CASSRTGASNEQFF. The CDR3 nucleotides read TGTGCCAGCAGCCGGACAGGGGCAAGCAATGAGCAGTTCTTC.

V is TRBV5-1 and J is TRBJ2-1; D may be TRBD2 (5 bases). Between the trimmed V and J ends, which lost 0 bases and 7 bases, there was a span of 8 bases. This CDR3 is built from 13 residues. Looked up from germline, CDR1 is SGHRS and CDR2 is YFSETQ. The DNA of the CDR3 is TGCGCCAGCAGCTTGGGAGGGATGAATGAGCAGTTCTTC. Amino acid sequence: CASSLGGMNEQFF.

Here the CDR3 reads CASSTSMGGYTF. The DNA for the CDR3 is TGTGCCAGCAGTACTTCTATGGGTGGCTACACCTTC. This rearrangement joins TRBV25-1 to TRBJ1-2; D is ambiguous. The V end was cut by 5 bases, the J end by 7 bases, with 11 bases between. The CDR3 is 12 amino acids. The V gene's germline CDR1 is MGHDK and CDR2 SYGVNS.

This clonotype was detected ten times or more. The chain has TRBV12-3 or TRBV12-4 and TRBJ1-1, with D possibly being TRBD1 (5 bases). V was clipped by 6 bases and J by 7 bases, with 15 bases between them. The CDR3 consists of 13 residues. CDR3 protein: CASSYGRDFEAFF. The CDR3 region has the DNA TGTGCCAGCAGCTATGGACGGGACTTTGAAGCTTTCTTT.

J is TRBJ2-7 and V is TRBV7-2; D gene unclear. There are 15 residues in the CDR3. Per germline, CDR1 SGHTA and CDR2 FQGNSA. V lost 2 bases and J 5 bases, leaving 16 bases between the germline ends. The CDR3 here is CASSLSNLRLNEQYF. DNA for the CDR3: TGTGCCAGCAGCTTAAGCAACCTTCGTCTAAACGAGCAGTACTTC. Filled out from reference TRBV7-2 and TRBJ2-7, the complete variable domain reads GAGVSQSPSNKVTEKGKDVELRCDPISGHTALYWYRQSLGQGLEFLIYFQGNSAPDKSGLPSDRFSAERTGGSVSTLTIQRTQQEDSAVYLCASSLSNLRLNEQYFGPGTRLTVT.

This clonotype has at least ten counts. The V call is TRBV6-1, the J call TRBJ2-5; maybe TRBD2 (6 bases). The CDR3 extends over 17 amino acids. Per germline, CDR1 MNHNS and CDR2 SASEGT. V lost 6 bases and J 5 bases, leaving 25 bases between the germline ends. The CDR3 nucleotides read TGTGCCAGCAGACGCGGGAAAACCCCCAATATGGGTGAGACCCAGTACTTC. Translation gives CASRRGKTPNMGETQYF.

The chain couples TRBV7-9 to TRBJ1-1; D remains ambiguous. Deletions cut 2 bases from V and 6 bases from J, with 7 bases between. Per germline, CDR1 SEHNR and CDR2 FQNEAQ (reference sequence). This CDR3 comprises 12 residues. CDR3 nucleotides: TGTGCCAGCAGCTTACAGAAGGCTGAAGCTTTCTTT. Its protein product is CASSLQKAEAFF.

The chain uses TRBV5-5 and TRBJ1-1; 8 bases agree with TRBD1. The CDR3 covers 15 residues. J was trimmed by 6 bases and V by 2 bases; bases with no gene match: 9. CDR1 SGHKS and CDR2 YYEKEE come from the germline V gene (reference sequence). In DNA form, the CDR3 reads TGTGCCAGCAGCTTCACGACAGGGGTATGGGCTGAAGCTTTCTTT. Protein product: CASSFTTGVWAEAFF.

This clonotype occurred many times. The chain uses TRBV7-3 and TRBJ2-5, with no clear D. The CDR3 contains 13 residues. The germline V and J ends were trimmed by 6 bases and 3 bases, with 11 bases remaining between them. CDR1 is SGHTA, CDR2 FQGTGA, per germline. DNA of the CDR3: TGTGCCAGCAGTTCAATCGAGGAAGAGACCCAGTACTTC. It encodes CASSSIEEETQYF.

A note on this clonotype: A read error is likely, as this CDR3 ends without the conserved phenylalanine or tryptophan. This chain joins TRBV6-5 and TRBJ2-3; the match to TRBD1 covers 7 bases. The J segment lost 2 bases and the V segment lost 4 bases, leaving 6 bases of the junction unmatched. The length of the CDR3 is 15 residues. The germline gives CDR1 MNHEY, CDR2 SVGAGI. The CDR3 sequence: CASSFRTGSTDTQYS. The DNA of the CDR3 is TGTGCCAGCAGTTTTCGGACAGGATCCACAGATACGCAGTATTCT.